The clone carrying this TCR beta chain was detected only a few times. Its antigen is not identified. These data are taken from a study of CD8 T cells in ankylosing spondylitis. TCRdb fed the 5' RACE reads into MiXCR, producing one record per CDR3 protein. This table has about 250,000 distinct CDR3 sequences, roughly 32% appearing once. V was trimmed by 0 bases and J by 0 bases, leaving 7 bases between them. The germline V gene has CDR1 SGDLS and CDR2 YYNGEE. This CDR3 has 15 amino acids. Whole-study findings and limits: In synovial fluid and blood from reactive arthritis, some motif variants were previously reported. CD8+ cells made up the disease-linked clones, which were relatively rare in peripheral blood.

The sample taken for sequencing was blood, either unsorted or a sorted T cell fraction (not recorded which). The receptor was isolated from a male donor with ankylosing spondylitis or in good health (not recorded which). The J gene is TRBJ1-5, the V gene TRBV9, with D maybe TRBD1 (5 bases). The CDR3 DNA reads as TGTGCCAGCAGCGTAGAAGGGGCTAGCAATCAGCCCCAGCATTTT. Translation: CASSVEGASNQPQHF.